Listed below are T cell receptor beta chains from one sample, sequenced in a study of T cell responses to AZD1222 COVID-19 vaccine. TCRdb's copy holds only in-frame clones and misses some; the assay was immunoSEQ multiplex PCR. Altogether roughly 160,000 clones are present, around nine tenths being singletons, with the ten largest covering roughly 1.6%. The sample in question was peripheral blood, obtained on day 0 of AZD1222 vaccination. The source is an adult in good health. Both conserved end residues are part of each CDR3. The D gene is left open where the match is weak.

TRBV5-1	NA	TRBJ1-2	TGCGCCAGCAGCATTGGTGGGGCTAACTATGGCTACACCTTC	CASSIGGANYGYTF
TRBV5-1	NA	TRBJ1-5	TGCGCCAGCAGGAGGGAGGGAGGAATTTATCAGCCCCAGCATTTT	CASRREGGIYQPQHF
TRBV6-5	NA	TRBJ2-1	TGTGCCAGCAGTTACGAAGGTTGGAATGAGCAGTTCTTC	CASSYEGWNEQFF
TRBV4-1	NA	TRBJ2-2	TGCGCCAGCAGATGGGACATCAACACCGGGGAGCTGTTTTTT	CASRWDINTGELFF
TRBV27	TRBD1	TRBJ1-6	TGTGCCAGCAGTTTATCGCCCCACAGGGGCAGTCTAAATTCACCCCTCCACTTT	CASSLSPHRGSLNSPLHF
TRBV7-2	NA	TRBJ2-2	TGTGCCAGCAGCTTCTCGAGAACCGGGGAGCTGTTTTTT	CASSFSRTGELFF
TRBV19	NA	TRBJ2-3	TGTGCCAGTCGAACTAGCTTCGGCACAGATACGCAGTATTTT	CASRTSFGTDTQYF
TRBV5-4	NA	TRBJ1-5	TGTGCCAGCAGCTCACGCCAAAACGGCCCCCAGCATTTT	CASSSRQNGPQHF
TRBV15	NA	TRBJ2-7	TGTGCCACCAGCAGAGATGGCGGCAGGTACGAGCAGTACTTC	CATSRDGGRYEQYF
TRBV4-3	TRBD2	TRBJ2-1	TGCGCCAGCAGCCAAGCTCCCGGGGGAGGGTACTCCTACAATGAGCAGTTCTTC	CASSQAPGGGYSYNEQFF